Each of the 10 T cell receptor beta chains below was sequenced from the same sample in a study of blood T cell repertoires in COVID-19. Method: immunoSEQ multiplex PCR; TCRdb's copy keeps in-frame clones and lacks some. This sample carries about 150,000 clones, roughly four fifths of them seen once, and the ten largest clones take about 12%. Material: peripheral blood. The source is a woman aged 60-70 years with COVID-19, enrolled during active disease.

The chain recombines TRBV6-2 or TRBV6-3 with TRBJ2-7; D is perhaps TRBD2 (5 bases). The CDR3 runs to 15 residues. Germline loops: CDR1 MNHEY, CDR2 SVGEGT. Deletions cut 2 bases from V and 0 bases from J, with 11 bases between. CDR3 protein: CASSYETTSSYEQYF. In nucleotides, the CDR3 is TGTGCCAGCAGTTACGAGACTACAAGCTCCTACGAGCAGTACTTC.

V usage is TRBV5-8 and J usage is TRBJ1-5; the match to TRBD1 covers 7 bases. CDR3 size: 16 residues. Germline loops: CDR1 SGHTS, CDR2 YDEGEE. After removal of 3 bases from V and 1 base from J, the junction contained 7 bases not matched to a gene. The CDR3 DNA sequence: TGTGCCAGCAGCTCCCGACAGGGAAGGAGCAATCAGCCCCAGCATTTT. It translates to CASSSRQGRSNQPQHF.

The V call is TRBV27, the J call TRBJ2-3; D perhaps matches TRBD2 (6 bases). Deletions cut 1 base from V and 13 bases from J, with 15 bases between. The germline V gene encodes CDR1 MNHEY and CDR2 SMNVEV (reference sequence). CDR3 length equals 13 residues. The CDR3, as DNA: TGTGCCAGCAGTTTATGGGGGGACCTCATGGAGTATTTT. Protein product: CASSLWGDLMEYF.

The rearrangement links TRBV3-1 (or the pseudogene TRBV3-2) to TRBJ1-6; 7 nucleotides align to TRBD1. Germline trimming cut 6 bases from V and 7 bases from J; bases unmatched to any gene: 18. Germline V gives CDR1 LGHDT, CDR2 YNNKEL (reference sequence). The CDR3 consists of 18 residues. CDR3 coding DNA: TGTGCCAGCAGTCCGACACACCAACAGGGGAAGGGGAATTCACCCCTCCACTTT. Amino acids: CASSPTHQQGKGNSPLHF.

V and J are TRBV5-6 and TRBJ2-7; D gene ambiguous. This CDR3 is 13 amino acids long. Germline V gene data show CDR1 as SGHDT and CDR2 as YYEEEE. V shed 1 base and J shed 3 bases, with 8 bases lying between them. CDR3: CASSLLSGYEQYF. The CDR3, as DNA: TGTGCCAGCAGCTTGCTCTCCGGCTACGAGCAGTACTTC.

The chain employs TRBV4-1 and TRBJ1-5; D gene uncertain. CDR1 and CDR2 (germline): MGHRA, YSYEKL. The V and J ends lost 0 bases and 3 bases respectively, with 9 bases between them. CDR3 length: 15 amino acids. In DNA, the CDR3 is TGCGCCAGCAGCCAAGAGTGGGAGTTCAATCAGCCCCAGCATTTT. This encodes CASSQEWEFNQPQHF.

This rearrangement joins TRBV7-9 to TRBJ1-2; D perhaps matches TRBD1 (5 bases). Germline loops: CDR1 SEHNR, CDR2 FQNEAQ (reference sequence). This CDR3 spans 12 amino acids. Trimming left V 4 bases short and J 5 bases short, with 8 bases between. The CDR3: CASSSPGYGYTF. CDR3 sequence (DNA): TGTGCCAGCAGCTCCCCAGGGTATGGCTACACCTTC.

The chain couples TRBV29-1 to TRBJ1-2; D is ambiguous. With 0 bases removed from V and 6 bases from J, the gap between germline ends came to 8 bases. Germline V gene lookup returns CDR1 SQVTM and CDR2 ANQGSEA. The CDR3 is made up of 12 amino acids. The DNA for the CDR3 is TGCAGCGTTGAAGACGGGGAGAATGGCTACACCTTC. Amino acids: CSVEDGENGYTF.

Here the CDR3 reads CASSHGLAGGDTGELFF. DNA of the CDR3: TGTGCCAGCTCACACGGACTAGCGGGAGGGGACACCGGGGAGCTGTTTTTT. The chain joins TRBV18 to TRBJ2-2; TRBD2 matches 15 bases. This CDR3 is built from 17 residues. V gave up 4 bases and J gave up 3 bases; unmatched junction bases: 3. Germline V CDR1 and CDR2: KGHSH, LQKENI.

V is TRBV7-3 and J is TRBJ2-1; weak D call: TRBD1 (5 bases). The germline V and J ends were trimmed by 2 bases and 7 bases, with 12 bases remaining between them. The CDR3 runs to 14 residues. Germline V CDR1 and CDR2: SGHTA, FQGTGA. CDR3 region: CASSLGRQRNEQFF. The CDR3 DNA reads as TGTGCCAGCAGCTTAGGTAGACAGCGTAATGAGCAGTTCTTC.